This is a list of T cell receptor beta chains from one sample in a study of T cell responses to AZD1222 COVID-19 vaccine. Produced via immunoSEQ multiplex PCR; TCRdb's table is partial and in-frame only. The sample records over 85,000 clones, 88% being singletons. Here the sequenced sample was peripheral blood, taken on day 0 of AZD1222 vaccination. These receptors came from an adult in good health. Each CDR3 is given with its conserved first and last residue. Each record gives: J gene, clone size, V gene, D gene, CDR3 DNA, CDR3 protein. D genes are given only for firm matches. Clone size is stated in some rows and not others, as once, few, many or a class when expanded.

TRBJ1-2,-,TRBV25-1,-,TGTGCCAGCAGTGAACTTAAACAGGGACGGTTTGGCTACACCTTC,CASSELKQGRFGYTF
TRBJ2-7,once,TRBV5-1,-,TGCGCCAGCAGCTTGGAAGGTAGCCCCTACGAGCAGTACTTC,CASSLEGSPYEQYF
TRBJ1-5,-,TRBV19,-,TGTGCCAGTAGTTTTGCGGGAGATCAGCCCCAGCATTTT,CASSFAGDQPQHF
TRBJ2-7,once,TRBV10-1,TRBD2,TGCGCCAGCAGTGACGTGGTAGCGGGAGTTTACGAGCAGTACTTC,CASSDVVAGVYEQYF
TRBJ2-7,-,TRBV6-5,TRBD1,TGTGCCAGCGGCTACTACGGACAGGGGATCCACGAGCAGTACTTC,CASGYYGQGIHEQYF
TRBJ2-3,-,TRBV19,TRBD1,TGTGCCACCAGGGACAGGGGGCGCGGAGATACGCAGTATTTT,CATRDRGRGDTQYF
TRBJ2-3,-,TRBV11-2,-,TGTGCCAGCAGCACCCCCTACGCAGATACGCAGTATTTT,CASSTPYADTQYF
TRBJ2-7,-,TRBV5-1,TRBD1,TGCGCCAGCAGCTTGGCCGGACAGGGGATTTACGAGCAGTACTTC,CASSLAGQGIYEQYF
TRBJ1-3,-,TRBV6-5,-,TGTGCCAGCACTGCGGGGGCAAGCGGAAACACCATATATTTT,CASTAGASGNTIYF
TRBJ1-2,-,TRBV19,TRBD1,TGTGCCAGTAGTATAGCCCGGGACAGCTATGGCTACACCTTC,CASSIARDSYGYTF
TRBJ2-7,-,TRBV29-1,TRBD2,TGCAGCACAAGCGGGAGGACCCTTAACGAGCAGTACTTC,CSTSGRTLNEQYF
TRBJ1-1,-,TRBV27,TRBD1,TGTGCCAGCAGTCACGATACAGGGGTGCGTTACACTGAAGCTTTCTTT,CASSHDTGVRYTEAFF
TRBJ2-5,-,TRBV6-5,-,TGTGCCAGCAGTCCAACTACGGCCCAAGAGACCCAGTACTTC,CASSPTTAQETQYF
TRBJ1-2,-,TRBV19,-,TGTGCCAGTAGTATATCGGCAGTCCTCTATGGCTACACCTTC,CASSISAVLYGYTF
TRBJ1-1,-,TRBV5-1,-,TGCGCCAGCAGCTTGGAGGCAGCAAACACTGAAGCTTTCTTT,CASSLEAANTEAFF
TRBJ1-1,-,TRBV11-2,TRBD1,TGTGCCAGCAGCTTCGGACAGGGCCGAGACACTGAAGCTTTCTTT,CASSFGQGRDTEAFF
TRBJ1-3,-,TRBV18,-,TGTGCCAGCTCACATAAAGGACCAAGCTCTGGAAACACCATATATTTT,CASSHKGPSSGNTIYF
TRBJ2-3,-,TRBV11-2,TRBD1,TGTGCCAGCAGCTCCTTTCTGGGACAGGGTAGTTCCGATACGCAGTATTTT,CASSSFLGQGSSDTQYF
TRBJ2-7,-,TRBV18,-,TGTGCCAGCTCACCACGCCGGGACGGGACCTACGAGCAGTACTTC,CASSPRRDGTYEQYF
TRBJ2-1,-,TRBV29-1,TRBD2,TGCAGCGTTGTGGCTAGCGGGACTAATGAGCAGTTCTTC,CSVVASGTNEQFF
TRBJ1-2,-,TRBV3-1/TRBV3-2,-,TGTGCCAGCAGCCAAGATAATGGGGGAGGCGGCTACACCTTC,CASSQDNGGGGYTF